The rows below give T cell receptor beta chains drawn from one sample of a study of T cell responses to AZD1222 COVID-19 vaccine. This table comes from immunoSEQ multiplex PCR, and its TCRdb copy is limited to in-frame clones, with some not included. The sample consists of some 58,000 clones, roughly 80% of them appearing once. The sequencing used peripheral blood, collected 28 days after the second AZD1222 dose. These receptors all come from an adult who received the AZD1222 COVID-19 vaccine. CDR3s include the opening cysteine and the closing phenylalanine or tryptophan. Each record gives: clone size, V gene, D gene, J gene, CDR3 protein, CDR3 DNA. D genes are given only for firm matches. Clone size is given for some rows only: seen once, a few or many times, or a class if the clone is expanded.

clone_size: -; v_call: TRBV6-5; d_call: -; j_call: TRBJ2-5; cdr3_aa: CASSYPGLRETQYF; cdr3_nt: TGTGCCAGCAGTTACCCGGGGCTGCGCGAGACCCAGTACTTC
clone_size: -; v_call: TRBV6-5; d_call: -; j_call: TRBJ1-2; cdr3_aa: CASRIGSNYGYTF; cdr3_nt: TGTGCCAGCAGGATAGGCTCTAACTATGGCTACACCTTC
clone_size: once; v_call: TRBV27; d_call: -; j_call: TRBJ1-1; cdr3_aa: CASSYGTAAFF; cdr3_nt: TGTGCCAGCAGTTACGGGACGGCTGCTTTCTTT
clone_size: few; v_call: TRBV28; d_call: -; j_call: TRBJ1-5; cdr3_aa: CASSAYRQSPASNQPQHF; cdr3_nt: TGTGCCAGCAGTGCATACCGACAGTCCCCAGCTAGCAATCAGCCCCAGCATTTT
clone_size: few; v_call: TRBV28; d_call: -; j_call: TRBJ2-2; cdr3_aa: CASSLSLTGELFF; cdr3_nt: TGTGCCAGCAGTTTATCTCTCACCGGGGAGCTGTTTTTT
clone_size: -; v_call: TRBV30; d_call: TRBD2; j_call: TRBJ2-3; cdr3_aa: CASSRGLADTDTQYF; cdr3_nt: TGTGCCTCCTCACGGGGACTAGCCGACACAGATACGCAGTATTTT
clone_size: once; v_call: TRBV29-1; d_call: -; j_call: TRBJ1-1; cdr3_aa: CSVSAEYTEAFF; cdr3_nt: TGCAGCGTGAGTGCGGAGTACACTGAAGCTTTCTTT
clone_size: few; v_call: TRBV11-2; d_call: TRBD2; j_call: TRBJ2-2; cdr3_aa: CASSLRKRENTGELFF; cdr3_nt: TGTGCCAGCAGCTTAAGAAAGCGGGAGAACACCGGGGAGCTGTTTTTT
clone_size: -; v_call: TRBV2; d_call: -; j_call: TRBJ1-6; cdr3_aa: CASSGNRESNSPLHF; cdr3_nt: TGTGCCAGCAGTGGAAACCGGGAATCTAATTCACCCCTCCACTTT
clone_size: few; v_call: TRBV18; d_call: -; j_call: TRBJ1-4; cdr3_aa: CASSPSTREKLFF; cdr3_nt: TGTGCCAGCTCACCAAGTACTAGGGAAAAACTGTTTTTT
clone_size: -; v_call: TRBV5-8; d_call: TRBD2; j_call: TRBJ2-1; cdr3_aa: CATMPARTSGGAKQFF; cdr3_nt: TGTGCCACCATGCCAGCCAGGACTAGCGGGGGGGCCAAGCAGTTCTTC
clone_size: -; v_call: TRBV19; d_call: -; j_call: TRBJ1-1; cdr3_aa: CASSIIRANTEAFF; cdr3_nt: TGTGCCAGTAGTATAATCCGGGCTAACACTGAAGCTTTCTTT
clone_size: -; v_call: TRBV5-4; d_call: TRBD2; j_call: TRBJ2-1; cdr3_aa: CASSLGTSGRVNEQFF; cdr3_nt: TGTGCCAGCAGCTTGGGGACTAGCGGGAGGGTCAATGAGCAGTTCTTC
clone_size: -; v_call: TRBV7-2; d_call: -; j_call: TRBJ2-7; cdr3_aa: CASSRDKSSYEQYF; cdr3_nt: TGTGCCAGCAGCCGGGACAAAAGCTCCTACGAGCAGTACTTC
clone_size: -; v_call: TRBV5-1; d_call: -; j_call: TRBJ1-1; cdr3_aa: CASSSDRRNTEAFF; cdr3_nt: TGCGCCAGCAGCTCTGACAGGCGGAACACTGAAGCTTTCTTT
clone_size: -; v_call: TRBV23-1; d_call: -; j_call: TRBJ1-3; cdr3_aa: CASSKIEEQSSGNTIYF; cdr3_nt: TGCGCCAGCAGTAAAATCGAGGAGCAAAGCTCTGGAAACACCATATATTTT
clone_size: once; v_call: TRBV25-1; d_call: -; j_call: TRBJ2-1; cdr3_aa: CASSVEGSYNEQFF; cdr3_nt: TGTGCCAGCAGTGTCGAGGGTTCCTACAATGAGCAGTTCTTC
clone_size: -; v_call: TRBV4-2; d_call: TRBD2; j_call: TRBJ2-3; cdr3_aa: CASSPAGGGLSTDTQYF; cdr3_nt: TGTGCCAGCAGCCCAGCCGGCGGGGGGCTTTCCACAGATACGCAGTATTTT
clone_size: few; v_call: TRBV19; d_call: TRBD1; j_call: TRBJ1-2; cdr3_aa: CASSTLDRFNYGYTF; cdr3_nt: TGTGCCAGTAGTACTTTGGACAGGTTTAACTATGGCTACACCTTC
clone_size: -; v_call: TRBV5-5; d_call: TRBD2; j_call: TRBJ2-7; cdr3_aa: CASSTTSDGKSYEQYF; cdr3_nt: TGTGCCAGCAGCACGACTAGCGACGGGAAGTCTTACGAGCAGTACTTC
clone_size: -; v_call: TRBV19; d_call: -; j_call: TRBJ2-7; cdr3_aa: CASSIGTSGYEQYF; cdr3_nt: TGTGCCAGTAGTATAGGGACGTCGGGCTACGAGCAGTACTTC
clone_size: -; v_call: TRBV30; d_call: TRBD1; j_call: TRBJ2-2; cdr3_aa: CAWRRQGATGELFF; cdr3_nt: TGTGCCTGGAGAAGACAGGGAGCCACCGGGGAGCTGTTTTTT
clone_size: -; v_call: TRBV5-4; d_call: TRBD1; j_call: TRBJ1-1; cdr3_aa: CASSRDREFEAFF; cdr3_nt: TGTGCCAGCAGCCGGGACAGGGAATTTGAAGCTTTCTTT
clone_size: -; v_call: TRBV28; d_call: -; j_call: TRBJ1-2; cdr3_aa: CASSFRKGALTNYGYTF; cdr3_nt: TGTGCCAGCAGTTTTAGAAAAGGGGCCTTAACTAACTATGGCTACACCTTC